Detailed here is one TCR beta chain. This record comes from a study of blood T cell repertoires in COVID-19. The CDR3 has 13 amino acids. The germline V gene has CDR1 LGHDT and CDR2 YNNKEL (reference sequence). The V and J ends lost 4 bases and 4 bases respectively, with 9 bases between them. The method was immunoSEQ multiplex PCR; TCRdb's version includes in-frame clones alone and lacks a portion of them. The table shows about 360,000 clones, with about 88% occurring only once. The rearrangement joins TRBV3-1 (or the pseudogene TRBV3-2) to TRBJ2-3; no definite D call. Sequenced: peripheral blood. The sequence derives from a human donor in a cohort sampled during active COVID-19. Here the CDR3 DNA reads TGTGCCAGCAGCCCCTTATCGGCAGATACGCAGTATTTT. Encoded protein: CASSPLSADTQYF.